This entry is about one TCR beta chain. CDR1 is MNHEY, CDR2 SVGAGI, per germline. This CDR3 region has 14 residues. V shed 7 bases and J shed 2 bases, with 9 bases lying between them. The data belong to a study of technical replicates of blood from a few donors. Measured with immunoSEQ multiplex PCR; TCRdb has only the in-frame clones, and not every one. The table shows some 74,000 clones, with 75% to 90% occurring only once. The chain carries TRBV6-5 and TRBJ2-6; D not resolved. The material sequenced was T cells isolated from PBMCs. This TCR came from a human donor in good health. The CDR3: CASKEIAGANVLTF. As DNA, the CDR3 is TGTGCCAGCAAGGAGATCGCTGGGGCCAACGTCCTGACTTTC.